The sequence of this T cell receptor (beta chain) was determined in a study of blood T cell repertoires in COVID-19. As for the study in general: COVID-19 samples collected from the United States, Italy and Spain covered acute and convalescent phases. From T cells, B-cell-depleted T cells, or PBMCs came the material, which was cDNA or gDNA.

Per the germline V gene, CDR1 is MNHNS and CDR2 is SASEGT. This CDR3 comprises 17 residues. After removal of 7 bases from V and 4 bases from J, the junction contained 12 bases not matched to a gene. Authors' processing steps: Scientists estimated how many nucleated cells there were by amplifying reference gene primers. Method: immunoSEQ multiplex PCR; TCRdb's copy keeps in-frame clones and lacks some. V and J calls and clone size are copied from that table; D and trimming were computed from the DNA. This table holds approximately 210,000 clones, around four fifths found once. This clonotype was sampled from a man in his fifties with active or convalescent COVID-19. V is TRBV6-1 and J is TRBJ2-3; 12 nucleotides align to TRBD2. Source material: peripheral blood. The CDR3 nucleotides read TGTGCCAGCATGGAAGCGGGACTAGCGGGCACACCAGATACGCAGTATTTT. Translated, it gives CASMEAGLAGTPDTQYF.